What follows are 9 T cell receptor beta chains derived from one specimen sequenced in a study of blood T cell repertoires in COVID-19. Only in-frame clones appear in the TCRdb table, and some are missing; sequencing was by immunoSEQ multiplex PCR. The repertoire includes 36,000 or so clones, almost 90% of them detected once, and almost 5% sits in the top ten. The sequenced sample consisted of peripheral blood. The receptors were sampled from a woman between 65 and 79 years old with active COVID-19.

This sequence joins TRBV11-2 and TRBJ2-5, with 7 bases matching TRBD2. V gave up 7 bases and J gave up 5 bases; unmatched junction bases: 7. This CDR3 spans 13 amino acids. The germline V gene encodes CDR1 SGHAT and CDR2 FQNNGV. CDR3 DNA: TGTGCCAGCAACCAACCCGGGAGGGAGACCCAGTACTTC. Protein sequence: CASNQPGRETQYF.

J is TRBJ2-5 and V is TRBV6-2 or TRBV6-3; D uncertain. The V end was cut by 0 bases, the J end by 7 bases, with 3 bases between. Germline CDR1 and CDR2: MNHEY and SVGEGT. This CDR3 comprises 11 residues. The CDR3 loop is CASSYSRTQYF. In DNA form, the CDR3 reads TGTGCCAGCAGTTACTCTCGGACCCAGTACTTC.

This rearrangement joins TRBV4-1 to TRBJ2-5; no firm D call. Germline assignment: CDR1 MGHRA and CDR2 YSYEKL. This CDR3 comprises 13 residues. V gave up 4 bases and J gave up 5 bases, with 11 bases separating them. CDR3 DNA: TGCGCCAGCAGCCTGGCGGTGCTTGAGACCCAGTACTTC. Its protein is CASSLAVLETQYF.

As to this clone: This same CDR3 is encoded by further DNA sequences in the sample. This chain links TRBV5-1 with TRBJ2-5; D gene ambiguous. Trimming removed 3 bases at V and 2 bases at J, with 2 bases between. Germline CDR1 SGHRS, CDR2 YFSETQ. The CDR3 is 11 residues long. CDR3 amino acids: CASSSQETQYF. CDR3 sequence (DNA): TGCGCCAGCAGCTCACAAGAGACCCAGTACTTC.

The DNA for the CDR3 is TGTGCCAGCAGCTCCTTGGGACAGGGGGCAACAGATACGCAGTATTTT. Translation: CASSSLGQGATDTQYF. The genes are TRBV11-3 and TRBJ2-3; TRBD1 agrees at 12 bases. This CDR3 region has 16 residues. Germline CDR1 is SGHNT and CDR2 is YENEEA. After removal of 4 bases from V and 3 bases from J, the junction contained 5 bases not matched to a gene.

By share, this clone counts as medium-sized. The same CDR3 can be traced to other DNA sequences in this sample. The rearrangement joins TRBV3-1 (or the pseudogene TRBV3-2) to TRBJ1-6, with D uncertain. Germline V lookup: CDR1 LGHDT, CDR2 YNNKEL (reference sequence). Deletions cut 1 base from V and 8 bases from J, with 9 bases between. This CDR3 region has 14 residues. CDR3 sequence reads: CASSQVGRDSPLHF. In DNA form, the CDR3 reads TGTGCCAGCAGCCAAGTGGGTCGGGATTCACCCCTCCACTTT.

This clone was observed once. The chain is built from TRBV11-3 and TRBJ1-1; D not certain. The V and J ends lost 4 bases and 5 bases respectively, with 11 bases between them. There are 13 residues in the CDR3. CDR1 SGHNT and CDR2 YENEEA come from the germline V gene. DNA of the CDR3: TGTGCCAGCAGCTCCCCAATTCGGACTGAAGCTTTCTTT. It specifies CASSSPIRTEAFF.

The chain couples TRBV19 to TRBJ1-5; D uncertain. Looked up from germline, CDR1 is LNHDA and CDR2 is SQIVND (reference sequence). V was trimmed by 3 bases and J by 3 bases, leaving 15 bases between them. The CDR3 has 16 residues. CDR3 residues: CASSMESSGINQPQHF. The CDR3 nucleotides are TGTGCCAGTAGTATGGAATCCTCGGGTATCAATCAGCCCCAGCATTTT.

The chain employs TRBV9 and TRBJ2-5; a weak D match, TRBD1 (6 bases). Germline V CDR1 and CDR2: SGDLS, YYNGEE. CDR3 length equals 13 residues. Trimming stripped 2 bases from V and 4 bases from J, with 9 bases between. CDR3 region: CASSVGQSETQYF. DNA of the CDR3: TGTGCCAGCAGCGTCGGACAGTCAGAGACCCAGTACTTC.